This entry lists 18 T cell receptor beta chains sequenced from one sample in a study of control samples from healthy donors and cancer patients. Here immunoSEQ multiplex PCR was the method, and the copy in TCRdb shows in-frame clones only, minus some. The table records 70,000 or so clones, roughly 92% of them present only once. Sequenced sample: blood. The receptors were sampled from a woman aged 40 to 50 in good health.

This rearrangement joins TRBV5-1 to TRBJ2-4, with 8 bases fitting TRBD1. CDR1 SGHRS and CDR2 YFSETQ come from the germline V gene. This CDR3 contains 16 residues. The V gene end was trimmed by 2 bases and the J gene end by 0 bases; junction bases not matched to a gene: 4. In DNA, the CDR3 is TGCGCCAGCAGCTTAGCAGGGGGCGAAGCCAAAAACATTCAGTACTTC. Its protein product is CASSLAGGEAKNIQYF.

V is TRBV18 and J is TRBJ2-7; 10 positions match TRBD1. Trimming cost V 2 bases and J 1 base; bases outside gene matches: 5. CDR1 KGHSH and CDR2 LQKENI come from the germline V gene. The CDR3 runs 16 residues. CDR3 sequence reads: CASSPFGQGDSYEQYF. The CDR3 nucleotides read TGTGCCAGCTCACCATTCGGACAGGGGGATTCCTACGAGCAGTACTTC. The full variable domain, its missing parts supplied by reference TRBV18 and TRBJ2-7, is NAGVMQNPRHLVRRRGQEARLRCSPMKGHSHVYWYRQLPEEGLKFMVYLQKENIIDESGMPKERFSAEFPKEGPSILRIQQVVRGDSAAYFCASSPFGQGDSYEQYFGPGTRLTVT.

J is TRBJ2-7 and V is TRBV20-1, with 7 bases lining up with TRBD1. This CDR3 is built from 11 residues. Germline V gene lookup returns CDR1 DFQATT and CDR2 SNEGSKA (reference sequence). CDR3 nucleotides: TGCAAACCGACAGGGTCCTACGAGCAGTACTTC. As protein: CKPTGSYEQYF.

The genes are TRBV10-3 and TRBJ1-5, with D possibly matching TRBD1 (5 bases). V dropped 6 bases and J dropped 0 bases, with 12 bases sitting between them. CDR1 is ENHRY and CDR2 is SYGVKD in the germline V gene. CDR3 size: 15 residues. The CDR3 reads CAISQTVYSNQPQHF. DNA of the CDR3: TGTGCCATCAGCCAGACAGTCTATAGCAATCAGCCCCAGCATTTT.

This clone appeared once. CDR3: CASSLAQGSSYEQYF. CDR3 sequence (DNA): TGCGCCAGCAGCTTGGCACAGGGGAGCTCCTACGAGCAGTACTTC. The V call is TRBV5-1, the J call TRBJ2-7; 7 bases line up with TRBD1. Looked up from germline, CDR1 is SGHRS and CDR2 is YFSETQ. With V trimmed by 0 bases and J by 0 bases, 3 bases remained unmatched. The CDR3 is 15 amino acids.

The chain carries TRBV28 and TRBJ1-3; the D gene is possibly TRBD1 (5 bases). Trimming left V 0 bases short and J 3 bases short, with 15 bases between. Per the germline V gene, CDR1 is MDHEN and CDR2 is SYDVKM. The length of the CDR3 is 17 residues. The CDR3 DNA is TGTGCCAGCAGTTTATGGGACATTAAAGGTGGTGGAAACACCATATATTTT. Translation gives CASSLWDIKGGGNTIYF.

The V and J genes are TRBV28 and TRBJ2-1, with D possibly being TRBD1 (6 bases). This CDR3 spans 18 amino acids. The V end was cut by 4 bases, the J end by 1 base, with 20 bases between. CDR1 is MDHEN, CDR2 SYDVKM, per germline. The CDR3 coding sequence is TGTGCCAGCAGTTCTCCCTTCTCAGGGGATATGTCCTACAATGAGCAGTTCTTC. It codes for CASSSPFSGDMSYNEQFF. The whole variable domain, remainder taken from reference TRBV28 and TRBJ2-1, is DVKVTQSSRYLVKRTGEKVFLECVQDMDHENMFWYRQDPGLGLRLIYFSYDVKMKEKGDIPEGYSVSREKKERFSLILESASTNQTSMYLCASSSPFSGDMSYNEQFFGPGTRLTVL.

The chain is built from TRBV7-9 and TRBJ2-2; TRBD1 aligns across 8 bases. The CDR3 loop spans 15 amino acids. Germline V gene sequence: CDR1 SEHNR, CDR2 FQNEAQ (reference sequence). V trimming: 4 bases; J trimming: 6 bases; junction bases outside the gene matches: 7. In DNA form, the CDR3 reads TGTGCCAGCAGCTCCGGACAGGGAGTACCCGGGGAGCTGTTTTTT. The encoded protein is CASSSGQGVPGELFF.

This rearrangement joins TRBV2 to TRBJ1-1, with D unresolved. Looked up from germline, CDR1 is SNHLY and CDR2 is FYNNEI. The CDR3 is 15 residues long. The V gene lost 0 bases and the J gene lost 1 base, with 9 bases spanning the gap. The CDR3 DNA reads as TGTGCCAGCAGTGAAGCTTTTGGCAAGAACACTGAAGCTTTCTTT. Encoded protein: CASSEAFGKNTEAFF.

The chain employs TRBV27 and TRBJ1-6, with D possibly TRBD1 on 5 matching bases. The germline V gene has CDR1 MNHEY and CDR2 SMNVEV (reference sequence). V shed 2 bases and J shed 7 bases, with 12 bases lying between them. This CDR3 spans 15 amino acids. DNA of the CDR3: TGTGCCAGCAGTTTAAGTAGGGGAGGGAATTCACCCCTCCACTTT. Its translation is CASSLSRGGNSPLHF.

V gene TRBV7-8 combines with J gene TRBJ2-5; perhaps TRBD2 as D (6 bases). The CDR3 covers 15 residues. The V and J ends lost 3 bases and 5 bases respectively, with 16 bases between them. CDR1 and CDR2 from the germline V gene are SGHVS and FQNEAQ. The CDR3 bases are TGTGCCAGCAGCTTTGCGGGGTCTTCCCGGGAGACCCAGTACTTC. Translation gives CASSFAGSSRETQYF.

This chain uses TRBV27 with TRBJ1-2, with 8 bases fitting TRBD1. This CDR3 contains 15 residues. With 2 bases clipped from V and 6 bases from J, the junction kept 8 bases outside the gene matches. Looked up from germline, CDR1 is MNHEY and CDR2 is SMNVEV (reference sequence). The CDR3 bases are TGTGCCAGCAGTTTAGGGACAGGATCTCCGGATGGCTACACCTTC. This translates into CASSLGTGSPDGYTF.

In DNA form, the CDR3 reads TGTGCCAGCATTCTAGCGGCCCTAGACGGTTCACCCCTCCACTTT. Amino acids: CASILAALDGSPLHF. J is TRBJ1-6 and V is TRBV6-5; D unclear. The CDR3 runs 15 residues. V gave up 7 bases and J gave up 9 bases, with 19 bases separating them. Germline values: CDR1 MNHEY, CDR2 SVGAGI.

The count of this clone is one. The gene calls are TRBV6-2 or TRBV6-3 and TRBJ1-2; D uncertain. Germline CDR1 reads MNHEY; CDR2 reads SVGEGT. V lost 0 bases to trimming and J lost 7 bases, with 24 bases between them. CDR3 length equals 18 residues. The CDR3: CASSYSGLGRPASRGYTF. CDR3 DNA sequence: TGTGCCAGCAGTTACTCCGGGCTCGGCAGGCCCGCCTCCCGTGGCTACACCTTC.

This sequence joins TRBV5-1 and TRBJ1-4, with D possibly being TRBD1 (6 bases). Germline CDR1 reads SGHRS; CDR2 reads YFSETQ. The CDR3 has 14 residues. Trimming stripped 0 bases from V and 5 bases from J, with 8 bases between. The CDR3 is CASSLGDTNEKLFF. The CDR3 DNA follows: TGCGCCAGCAGCTTGGGGGACACCAATGAAAAACTGTTTTTT.

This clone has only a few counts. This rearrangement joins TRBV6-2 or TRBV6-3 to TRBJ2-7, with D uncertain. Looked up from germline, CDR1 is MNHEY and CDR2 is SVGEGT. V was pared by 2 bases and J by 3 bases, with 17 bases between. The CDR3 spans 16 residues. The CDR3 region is CASSYSWARPVYEQYF. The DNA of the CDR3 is TGTGCCAGCAGTTACAGCTGGGCCAGACCCGTCTACGAGCAGTACTTC.

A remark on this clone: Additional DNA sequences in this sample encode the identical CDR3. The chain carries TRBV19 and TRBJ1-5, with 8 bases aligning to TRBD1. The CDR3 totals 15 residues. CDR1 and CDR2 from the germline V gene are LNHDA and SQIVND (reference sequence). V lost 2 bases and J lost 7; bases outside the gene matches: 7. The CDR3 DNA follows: TGTGCCAGTAGTATACCTACAGGGGGGGGGCAGCCCCAGCATTTT. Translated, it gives CASSIPTGGGQPQHF.

The CDR3 loop is CASSIEATSGITYEQYF. In DNA form, the CDR3 reads TGTGCCAGTAGTATAGAGGCCACTAGCGGCATCACCTACGAGCAGTACTTC. This chain joins TRBV19 and TRBJ2-7; 8 bases match TRBD2. This CDR3 is 17 amino acids long. Trimming removed 0 bases from V and 2 bases from J; junction bases left unmatched: 9. The germline gives CDR1 LNHDA, CDR2 SQIVND (reference sequence). Based on the CDR3 plus reference TRBV19 and TRBJ2-7, the full variable domain is DGGITQSPKYLFRKEGQNVTLSCEQNLNHDAMYWYRQDPGQGLRLIYYSQIVNDFQKGDIAEGYSVSREKKESFPLTVTSAQKNPTAFYLCASSIEATSGITYEQYFGPGTRLTVT.